This T cell receptor beta chain was sequenced during a study of T cell responses to AZD1222 COVID-19 vaccine. Study observations and caveats: Nearly half of the spike-specific TCRs reportedly recognize variant regions that carry no mutations. Regions 160-218 and 743-854 dominated among vaccine-associated CD4 TCRs spanning spike.

Sequenced by immunoSEQ multiplex PCR; TCRdb stores in-frame clones only, minus some. This table holds fewer than 130,000 clones, nearly 90% found once. About this clone: Its target is unknown.

V lost 1 base and J 0 bases, leaving 12 bases between the germline ends. Germline CDR1 MGHRA, CDR2 YSYEKL. The CDR3 consists of 17 residues. The J gene is TRBJ1-4, the V gene TRBV4-1; the D gene is possibly TRBD1 (5 bases). This TCR was recovered from an adult who received the AZD1222 COVID-19 vaccine. The sample was peripheral blood, taken 28 days after the second AZD1222 dose. The CDR3 sequence: CASSQGWDGATNEKLFF. The CDR3, as DNA: TGCGCCAGCAGCCAAGGGTGGGACGGTGCAACTAATGAAAAACTGTTTTTT.